The 30 T cell receptor beta chains below were found in one sample sequenced in a study of early T cells in non-severe SARS-CoV-2 infection. TCRdb analysed the 5' RACE reads with MiXCR anew, one entry per CDR3 protein. The repertoire holds tens of thousands of distinct CDR3 sequences, with roughly a tenth as singletons. The material sequenced was whole blood. Receptors originate from an adult who was a healthcare worker with PCR-confirmed SARS-CoV-2 infection or an uninfected control (not recorded which).

The V gene is TRBV29-1, the J gene TRBJ2-2; D may correspond to TRBD1 or TRBD2 (6 bases each). V dropped 6 bases and J dropped 4 bases, with 12 bases sitting between them. The germline V gene encodes CDR1 SQVTM and CDR2 ANQGSEA. The CDR3 spans 13 residues. The CDR3 DNA reads as TGCAGCGTGGCGGGGACAACCACCGGGGAGCTGTTTTTT. It encodes CSVAGTTTGELFF.

This clonotype was picked up many times. The chain combines TRBV27 with TRBJ1-1; D possibly corresponds to TRBD1 (6 bases). The germline gives CDR1 MNHEY, CDR2 SMNVEV (reference sequence). This CDR3 is 14 amino acids long. Trimming shortened V by 6 bases and J by 1 base, and 12 bases separated the two germline ends. CDR3 amino acids: CASSRRGENTEAFF. The CDR3 nucleotides are TGTGCCAGCAGCCGCAGGGGTGAGAACACTGAAGCTTTCTTT.

This rearrangement joins TRBV29-1 to TRBJ2-3; weak D call: TRBD1 (5 bases). Germline CDR1 and CDR2: SQVTM and ANQGSEA. The V and J ends lost 7 bases and 0 bases respectively, with 5 bases between them. The CDR3 sequence is 11 residues long. As DNA, the CDR3 is TGCAGCGCAGGGAGCACAGATACGCAGTATTTT. Its translation is CSAGSTDTQYF.

This clonotype was seen ten or more times. The chain has TRBV20-1 and TRBJ2-5; D is possibly TRBD1 (6 bases). The V gene lost 1 base and the J gene lost 3 bases, with 9 bases spanning the gap. Germline V gives CDR1 DFQATT, CDR2 SNEGSKA (reference sequence). The CDR3 has 13 amino acids. CDR3 protein: CSARGGTKETQYF. Here the CDR3 DNA reads TGCAGTGCTAGAGGAGGGACAAAAGAGACCCAGTACTTC.

This clonotype has only a few counts. The V gene is TRBV12-3 or TRBV12-4, the J gene TRBJ1-3, with D possibly TRBD1 on 6 matching bases. The V end lost 7 bases, the J end lost 7 bases, and 17 bases lay between the germline ends. The CDR3 is 14 residues long. The CDR3 bases are TGTGCCAGCAAATCAGGGACACTTTGGAACACCATATATTTT. It encodes CASKSGTLWNTIYF.

The chain carries TRBV10-3 and TRBJ2-1; no reliable D call. Trimming left V 3 bases short and J 8 bases short, with 5 bases between. Germline V gene lookup returns CDR1 ENHRY and CDR2 SYGVKD. The CDR3 spans 11 residues. DNA of the CDR3: TGTGCCATCAGTGAAGTAGATGAGCAGTTCTTC. Translating it yields CAISEVDEQFF.

Points on this clonotype: This may come from a read error, since a much larger clone is one base off. The chain recombines TRBV7-9 with TRBJ2-3; perhaps TRBD2 as D (6 bases). Germline CDR1 and CDR2: SEHNR and FQNEAQ (reference sequence). The CDR3 covers 15 residues. The CDR3 protein is CVSSLQLANTDTQYF. CDR3 in DNA: TGTGTCAGCAGCTTACAGCTAGCGAACACAGATACGCAGTATTTT. The whole variable domain, remainder taken from reference TRBV7-9 and TRBJ2-3, is DTGVSQNPRHKITKRGQNVTFRCDPISEHNRLYWYRQTLGQGPEFLTYFQNEAQLEKSRLLSDRFSAERPKGSFSTLEIQRTEQGDSAMYLCVSSLQLANTDTQYFGPGTRLTVL.

The chain couples TRBV12-3 or TRBV12-4 to TRBJ2-2; D gene unclear. The CDR3 sequence is 12 residues long. V dropped 3 bases and J dropped 9 bases, with 8 bases sitting between them. The CDR3 sequence is CASSFGSWELFF. As DNA, the CDR3 is TGTGCCAGCAGTTTCGGCTCGTGGGAGCTGTTTTTT.

This clonotype has at least ten counts. This chain joins TRBV3-1 and TRBJ1-5; tentative D call: TRBD1 (5 bases). Germline V gives CDR1 LGHDT, CDR2 YNNKEL (reference sequence). The V and J ends lost 4 bases and 7 bases respectively, with 17 bases between them. This CDR3 region has 15 residues. The CDR3 here is CASSPSAGSWQPQHF. The CDR3 DNA sequence: TGTGCCAGCAGCCCCTCGGCAGGGTCTTGGCAGCCCCAGCATTTT.

This clonotype was counted ten times or more. J is TRBJ2-5 and V is TRBV7-3; TRBD2 agrees at 10 bases. Germline V lookup: CDR1 SGHTA, CDR2 FQGTGA. J lost 7 bases, V lost 5 bases, and 4 bases had no gene match. This CDR3 spans 13 amino acids. DNA for the CDR3: TGTGCCAGCAGCACGACTAGCGGGCGGACCCAGTACTTC. Its protein product is CASSTTSGRTQYF.

The V gene is TRBV2, the J gene TRBJ1-5; D gene uncertain. Germline V gives CDR1 SNHLY, CDR2 FYNNEI. This CDR3 comprises 13 residues. The germline V and J ends were trimmed by 5 bases and 4 bases, with 9 bases remaining between them. Here the CDR3 reads CASSQTYNQPQHF. As DNA, the CDR3 is TGTGCCAGCAGTCAAACTTATAATCAGCCCCAGCATTTT.

This clonotype was counted between two and nine times. The J gene is TRBJ1-3, the V gene TRBV4-3; D unclear. This CDR3 contains 17 residues. Germline V gene sequence: CDR1 LGHNA, CDR2 YSLEER. Between the trimmed V and J ends, which lost 1 base and 0 bases, there was a span of 13 bases. DNA of the CDR3: TGCGCCAGCAGCCAAGGGCGGGCCGCGAGCTCTGGAAACACCATATATTTT. Translation: CASSQGRAASSGNTIYF.

The V call is TRBV5-8, the J call TRBJ2-3; 7 bases are shared with TRBD2. The CDR3 covers 16 residues. Germline V gene sequence: CDR1 SGHTS, CDR2 YDEGEE. Trimming took 4 bases from V and 3 from J; bases not matched to a gene: 11. CDR3 in amino acids: CASSGRVAGVTDTQYF. The CDR3 DNA sequence: TGTGCCAGCAGCGGTCGGGTAGCGGGCGTTACAGATACGCAGTATTTT. Based on the CDR3 plus reference TRBV5-8 and TRBJ2-3, the full variable domain is EAGVTQSPTHLIKTRGQQATLRCSPISGHTSVYWYQQALGLGLQFLLWYDEGEERNRGNFPPRFSGRQFPNYSSELNVNALELEDSALYLCASSGRVAGVTDTQYFGPGTRLTVL.

The gene calls are TRBV6-5 and TRBJ1-6, with D possibly being TRBD1 (5 bases). Deletions cut 10 bases from V and 10 bases from J, with 20 bases between. The CDR3 extends over 14 amino acids. Germline V gene sequence: CDR1 MNHEY, CDR2 SVGAGI. This CDR3 is CATLRRGESSPLHF. The CDR3 bases are TGTGCCACTCTGAGACGGGGGGAGAGCTCACCCCTCCACTTT.

This chain joins TRBV7-9 and TRBJ2-1; D is unclear. The CDR3 extends over 15 amino acids. V was shortened by 5 bases and J by 0 bases, with 11 bases between the two germline ends. Germline assignment: CDR1 SEHNR and CDR2 FQNEAQ (reference sequence). CDR3 in amino acids: CASSPYYVSYNEQFF. The CDR3, as DNA: TGTGCCAGCAGCCCTTACTACGTCTCCTACAATGAGCAGTTCTTC.

This clonotype was seen many times. The chain's CDR3 is CASSDGRGAGELFF. CDR3 nucleotides: TGTGCCAGCAGTGACGGACGGGGCGCCGGGGAGCTGTTTTTT. The rearrangement links TRBV25-1 to TRBJ2-2; perhaps D is TRBD1 or TRBD2 (5 bases each). Germline CDR1 and CDR2: MGHDK and SYGVNS. V was trimmed by 3 bases and J by 6 bases, leaving 11 bases between them. The CDR3 length is 14 residues.

This clonotype has a handful of counts. The V call is TRBV20-1, the J call TRBJ2-3; D remains ambiguous. The germline V gene has CDR1 DFQATT and CDR2 SNEGSKA (reference sequence). The CDR3 extends over 14 amino acids. V was trimmed by 6 bases and J by 5 bases, leaving 18 bases between them. The CDR3 region has the DNA TGCAGTGCCCCCGGGCCGGGCCGAGGAGATACGCAGTATTTT. Translating gives CSAPGPGRGDTQYF.

The rearrangement links TRBV30 to TRBJ2-5; D uncertain. The germline CDR1 and CDR2 sequences are GTSNPN and SVGIG (reference sequence). The CDR3 is 13 amino acids. Written as DNA, the CDR3 is TGTGCTTATGCAATTGAGGAACCCGAGACCCAGTACTTC. It specifies CAYAIEEPETQYF. Based on the CDR3 plus reference TRBV30 and TRBJ2-5, the full variable domain is SQTIHQWPATLVQPVGSPLSLECTVEGTSNPNLYWYRQAAGRGLQLLFYSVGIGQISSEVPQNLSASRPQDRQFILSSKKLLLSDSGFYLCAYAIEEPETQYFGPGTRLLVL.

The rearrangement uses TRBV19 and TRBJ1-5; maybe TRBD1 (5 bases). CDR1 is LNHDA, CDR2 SQIVND, per germline (reference sequence). V was cut by 3 bases and J by 8 bases, with 8 bases left in between. CDR3 length: 12 amino acids. CDR3 in DNA: TGTGCCAGTAGTATTAGAGGGGAGCCCCAGCATTTT. It translates to CASSIRGEPQHF.

This clonotype was detected ten times or more. The J gene is TRBJ2-4, the V gene TRBV7-2; tentatively, D is TRBD1 or TRBD2 (5 bases each). The CDR3 totals 15 residues. Trimming removed 3 bases at V and 1 base at J, with 10 bases between. Germline CDR1 SGHTA, CDR2 FQGNSA. CDR3 nucleotides: TGTGCCAGCAGCTTCGTCAGGGAGGCCAAAAACATTCAGTACTTC. Its translation: CASSFVREAKNIQYF.

This clonotype was counted ten times or more. The rearrangement joins TRBV5-4 to TRBJ1-1, with 8 bases fitting TRBD1. Per germline, CDR1 SGHNT and CDR2 YYREEE (reference sequence). The CDR3 consists of 16 residues. After removal of 4 bases from V and 2 bases from J, the junction contained 10 bases not matched to a gene. The CDR3 nucleotides are TGTGCCAGCAGCCTGTCGGGCGACAGGGGCAACACTGAAGCTTTCTTT. This sequence encodes CASSLSGDRGNTEAFF.

This clonotype has more than one count but fewer than ten. The gene calls are TRBV2 and TRBJ2-3, with 8 bases that match TRBD1. The CDR3 extends over 13 amino acids. Germline values: CDR1 SNHLY, CDR2 FYNNEI. The V segment lost 6 bases and the J segment 1 base; nucleotides outside the gene matches: 0. CDR3 nucleotide sequence: TGTGCCAGCAGACAGGGGGGCACAGATACGCAGTATTTT. Translated, it gives CASRQGGTDTQYF.

This clonotype appeared many times. The gene calls are TRBV19 and TRBJ1-5, with D maybe TRBD1 (6 bases). V gave up 7 bases and J gave up 4 bases, with 14 bases separating them. Germline assignment: CDR1 LNHDA and CDR2 SQIVND (reference sequence). The CDR3 is 14 residues long. The CDR3 coding sequence is TGTGCCAGTACCGCCGAGGGGGGGAATCAGCCCCAGCATTTT. It is translated as CASTAEGGNQPQHF.

This CDR3 reads CASSLRTARKLFF. The CDR3 coding sequence is TGTGCCAGCAGCCTTAGGACGGCGCGGAAGCTGTTTTTT. The rearrangement joins TRBV5-6 to TRBJ2-2; D uncertain. This CDR3 is built from 13 residues. With 4 bases removed from V and 12 bases from J, the gap between germline ends came to 16 bases. Per germline, CDR1 SGHDT and CDR2 YYEEEE.

The genes are TRBV2 and TRBJ1-6; the D is unclear. CDR1 is SNHLY, CDR2 FYNNEI, per germline. V was clipped by 5 bases and J by 6 bases, with 11 bases between them. The CDR3 runs 14 residues. DNA for the CDR3: TGTGCCAGCAGTACCGGACGGCTTAATTCACCCCTCCACTTT. It specifies CASSTGRLNSPLHF. The full variable domain, its missing parts supplied by reference TRBV2 and TRBJ1-6, is EPEVTQTPSHQVTQMGQEVILRCVPISNHLYFYWYRQILGQKVEFLVSFYNNEISEKSEIFDDQFSVERPDGSNFTLKIRSTKLEDSAMYFCASSTGRLNSPLHFGNGTRLTVT.

This clonotype turned up a few times. The rearrangement uses TRBV24-1 and TRBJ2-2; 8 bases map to TRBD1. Looked up from germline, CDR1 is KGHDR and CDR2 is SFDVKD. The CDR3 has 15 amino acids. The V gene end was trimmed by 1 base and the J gene end by 6 bases; junction bases not matched to a gene: 3. DNA of the CDR3: TGTGCCACCAGTGATTTCAGGGGGCCGGCCGGGGAGCTGTTTTTT. This encodes CATSDFRGPAGELFF.

This clonotype was seen more than once but under ten times. The chain links TRBV2 to TRBJ2-2; possible D gene TRBD2, 6 bases. V lost 4 bases to trimming and J lost 4 bases, with 19 bases between them. Germline V gives CDR1 SNHLY, CDR2 FYNNEI. The length of the CDR3 is 17 residues. CDR3 nucleotide sequence: TGTGCCAGCAGTGTGGGAGGCGTAGCCCTAGTCACCGGGGAGCTGTTTTTT. It translates to CASSVGGVALVTGELFF.

This clonotype rates as large. The V and J genes are TRBV28 and TRBJ2-3, with 13 bases lining up with TRBD2. CDR1 and CDR2 (germline): MDHEN, SYDVKM. Trimming at V came to 5 bases and at J to 0 bases, leaving 11 bases not matched to a gene. CDR3 size: 19 residues. CDR3 in amino acids: CASSTIRLAGGRSTDTQYF. CDR3 sequence (DNA): TGTGCCAGCAGTACCATAAGACTAGCGGGGGGCCGTAGCACAGATACGCAGTATTTT. The whole variable domain, filled in from reference TRBV28 and TRBJ2-3, reads DVKVTQSSRYLVKRTGEKVFLECVQDMDHENMFWYRQDPGLGLRLIYFSYDVKMKEKGDIPEGYSVSREKKERFSLILESASTNQTSMYLCASSTIRLAGGRSTDTQYFGPGTRLTVL.

The genes are TRBV9 and TRBJ1-2; D call uncertain. Trimming shortened V by 4 bases and J by 2 bases, and 6 bases separated the two germline ends. Germline V gene lookup returns CDR1 SGDLS and CDR2 YYNGEE. The CDR3 runs to 12 residues. CDR3 bases: TGTGCCAGCAGCCCTGCGAACTATGGCTACACCTTC. As protein: CASSPANYGYTF.

The V gene is TRBV5-4, the J gene TRBJ2-6; D is unclear. Germline V gene data show CDR1 as SGHNT and CDR2 as YYREEE (reference sequence). CDR3 length: 14 residues. Deletions cut 0 bases from V and 3 bases from J, with 4 bases between. In DNA, the CDR3 is TGTGCCAGCAGCTTGGTCGGTGGGGCCAACGTCCTGACTTTC. This gives the protein CASSLVGGANVLTF.